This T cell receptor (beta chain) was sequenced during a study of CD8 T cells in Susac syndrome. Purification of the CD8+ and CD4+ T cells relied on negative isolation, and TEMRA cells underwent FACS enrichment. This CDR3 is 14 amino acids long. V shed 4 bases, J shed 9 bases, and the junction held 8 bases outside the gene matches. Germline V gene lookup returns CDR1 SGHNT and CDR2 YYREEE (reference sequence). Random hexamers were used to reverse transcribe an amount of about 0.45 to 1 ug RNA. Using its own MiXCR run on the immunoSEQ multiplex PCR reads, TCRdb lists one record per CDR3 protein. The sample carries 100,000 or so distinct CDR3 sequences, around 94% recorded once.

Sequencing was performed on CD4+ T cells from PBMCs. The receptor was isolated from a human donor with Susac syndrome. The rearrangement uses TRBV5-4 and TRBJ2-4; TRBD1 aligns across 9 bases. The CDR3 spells CASSLRDREGIQYF. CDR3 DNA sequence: TGTGCCAGCAGCCTCCGGGACAGGGAGGGCATTCAGTACTTC.